There are many counts of the clone carrying this T cell receptor (beta chain). The sample originates from a study of human T cells and chemical hapten exposure. TCRdb independently ran MiXCR on the RACE reads; one entry per CDR3 protein. Found here are just under 350,000 distinct CDR3 sequences, around 7% of them singletons; the top ten hold approximately 8.9%. The time point here: patch test 1, 2 weeks after DPC sensitization. Treatment of the sample: therapeutic diphenylcyclopropenone sensitization with weekly scalp DPC. This TCR came from a woman aged 18-29 years with alopecia areata. Some clones in this sample may be carry-over from other donors' samples. Source: whole blood, taken in connection with sensitization to the hapten diphenylcyclopropenone (DPC).

The CDR3 region is CASSLAGAHTDTQYF. As DNA, the CDR3 is TGCGCCAGCAGCTTGGCTGGGGCACACACAGATACGCAGTATTTT. The chain combines TRBV5-1 with TRBJ2-3; D might be TRBD1 (5 bases). From germline, CDR1 is SGHRS and CDR2 YFSETQ. CDR3 length: 15 residues. V was pared by 0 bases and J by 2 bases, with 10 bases between.